This T cell receptor beta chain was observed in a study of blood T cell repertoires in COVID-19. Only in-frame clones appear in the TCRdb table, and some are missing; sequencing was by immunoSEQ multiplex PCR. In the table there are almost 350,000 clones, roughly 90% of which are singletons. V dropped 4 bases and J dropped 3 bases, with 15 bases sitting between them. Germline V gene data show CDR1 as MNHEY and CDR2 as SMNVEV (reference sequence). The CDR3 is made up of 15 amino acids. The source is a woman aged 25-40 years who had been exposed to COVID-19. Sequences were obtained from PBMCs or T cells enriched from blood (not recorded which). V usage is TRBV27 and J usage is TRBJ1-1; D gene unclear. The CDR3 region is CASSSPGTGDTEAFF. As DNA, the CDR3 is TGTGCCAGCAGTTCACCCGGAACCGGGGACACTGAAGCTTTCTTT.